The T cell receptor beta chain under discussion was sequenced for a study of Graves' ophthalmopathy and Graves' hyperthyroidism. Transcripts of RNA were the source for amplifying TCR beta CDR3 regions. RT-PCR with HTBI primers came first, then second-round multiplex PCR. TCRdb itself ran the multiplex PCR reads through MiXCR, one entry per CDR3 protein. The sample shows 650,000 to 900,000 distinct CDR3 sequences, roughly two fifths of them seen only once. J lost 4 bases, V lost 6 bases, and 6 bases had no gene match. There are 13 residues in the CDR3. CDR1 is DFQATT, CDR2 SNEGSKA, per germline (reference sequence).

The clonotype was recovered from an adult man with Graves' ophthalmopathy. This sequence joins TRBV20-1 and TRBJ2-5, with 9 bases matching TRBD1. The sequencing input was peripheral blood. Here the CDR3 DNA reads TGCAGTGCCTCCCGGGACAGGGCAGAGACCCAGTACTTC. Residues: CSASRDRAETQYF.